The source of this TCR beta chain is a study of blood T cell repertoires in COVID-19. Germline lookup yields CDR1 LNHDA and CDR2 SQIVND (reference sequence). The CDR3 spans 14 residues. J lost 5 bases, V lost 9 bases, and 6 bases had no gene match. Data came from immunoSEQ multiplex PCR; TCRdb stores just in-frame clones and leaves some out. The sample includes 140,000 or so clones, 80% to 85% of them seen just once. The gene calls are TRBV19 and TRBJ2-2; 10 bases line up with TRBD1. The source material was peripheral blood. The receptor was derived from a human donor in a cohort sampled during active COVID-19. The CDR3 loop reads CASLDRGPTGELFF. CDR3 nucleotide sequence: TGTGCCAGCTTAGACAGGGGGCCTACCGGGGAGCTGTTTTTT.